This T cell receptor (beta chain) was sequenced in a study of cytomegalovirus exposure and HLA in healthy donors. Points from the study as a whole: In a later analysis, parvovirus B19, influenza, CMV and Epstein-Barr virus appeared linked to several top co-occurrence clusters. According to an earlier analysis, most TCR beta V segments yielded productive rearrangements about 90% or about 30% of the time.

This CDR3 spans 16 amino acids. The V gene's germline CDR1 is SGHNT and CDR2 YENEEA. Trimming shortened V by 1 base and J by 0 bases, and 10 bases separated the two germline ends. Nominally healthy donors were sampled, though unrecorded immune exposures were likely. PCR was performed using 60 Vbeta and 13 Jbeta primers. Sequenced by immunoSEQ multiplex PCR; TCRdb stores in-frame clones only, minus some. The sample carries more than 85,000 clones, under 80% recorded once. In the case of this clone: Its antigen remains unknown.

The sequenced sample was PBMCs. V usage is TRBV11-3 and J usage is TRBJ1-5; D may be TRBD1 (5 bases). This clonotype was sampled from a woman between 40 and 50 years old in good health and CMV-seropositive. DNA for the CDR3: TGTGCCAGCAGCTTAGTGCGACAGAATAGCAATCAGCCCCAGCATTTT. Its protein is CASSLVRQNSNQPQHF.